This T cell receptor (beta chain) was identified in a study of T cell responses to AZD1222 COVID-19 vaccine. The protocol was immunoSEQ multiplex PCR, while the TCRdb copy is restricted to in-frame clones and leaves out a portion. The sample holds approximately 94,000 clones, more than 75% seen once. Per germline, CDR1 SGHDN and CDR2 FVKESK. V was shortened by 0 bases and J by 7 bases, with 10 bases between the two germline ends. The CDR3 consists of 14 residues. Study-wide points: The study found vaccine-associated CD4 TCRs spanning spike, dominant at 160-218 and 743-854. Clonal diversity may have been underestimated in mostly white British donors. Reportedly, nearly half the spike-specific TCRs target unmutated variant regions. Seropositive status at baseline applied to only a handful of AZD1222 recipients.

In the case of this clone: Its target is unknown.

The rearrangement links TRBV14 to TRBJ2-1; possibly TRBD2 for D (6 bases). The material sequenced was peripheral blood, taken on day 0 of MenACWY control vaccination. The source of this sequence is an adult in good health. This CDR3 is CASSQEVSGNEQFF. CDR3 coding DNA: TGTGCCAGCAGCCAAGAGGTCAGCGGGAATGAGCAGTTCTTC.